Listed below are T cell receptor beta chains from one sample, sequenced in a study of CD8+CD57+ T cells in acquired aplastic anemia. TCRdb fed the reads into MiXCR, producing one record per CDR3 protein. Of 180,000 or so distinct CDR3 sequences in the sample, about half are singletons; the top ten hold about 1.7%. The specimen sequenced was sorted CD4+, CD8+, or CD8+CD57+ T cells (not recorded which) from PBMCs. These receptors came from a human donor with aplastic anemia. Both conserved end residues are part of each CDR3. D genes are given only for firm matches. Only some rows state a clone size, as once, few, many or a class for expanded clones.

CDR3 protein	CDR3 DNA	J gene	clone size	V gene	D gene
CASSAGGHSSGELFF	TGTGCCAGCAGCGCGGGGGGCCACAGCTCCGGGGAGCTGTTTTTT	TRBJ2-2	many	TRBV9	-
CASSRDYRGEKLFF	TGTGCCAGCAGTCGGGACTACAGAGGGGAAAAACTGTTTTTT	TRBJ1-4	-	TRBV3-1	-
CASSFTYEQYF	TGTGCCAGCAGCTTTACCTACGAGCAGTACTTC	TRBJ2-7	-	TRBV7-9	-
CASSLTGAFF	TGTGCCAGCAGCCTCACCGGAGCTTTCTTT	TRBJ1-1	many	TRBV2	-
CATGTVPWEQYF	TGTGCCACCGGGACAGTACCCTGGGAGCAGTACTTC	TRBJ2-7	-	TRBV19	TRBD1
CASSHNYPQRTDTQYF	TGTGCCAGCAGTCACAACTACCCCCAACGCACAGATACGCAGTATTTT	TRBJ2-3	-	TRBV11-1	-
CASSLPPGSPLHF	TGTGCCAGCAGCTTACCCCCGGGCTCACCCCTCCACTTT	TRBJ1-6	few	TRBV7-8	-
CASSLKPDRRSYNSPLHF	TGTGCCAGCAGTTTAAAACCCGACAGACGCTCCTATAATTCACCCCTCCACTTT	TRBJ1-6	-	TRBV27	-
CASSPVTGSTEAFF	TGCGCCAGCAGCCCGGTGACAGGGAGCACTGAAGCTTTCTTT	TRBJ1-1	-	TRBV5-1	TRBD1
CASSSLWGGQSSGNTIYF	TGTGCCAGCAGCTCTCTCTGGGGCGGGCAGAGCTCTGGAAACACCATATATTTT	TRBJ1-3	few	TRBV5-6	-
CASRSGTASNQPQHF	TGTGCCAGCCGCTCCGGGACAGCAAGCAATCAGCCCCAGCATTTT	TRBJ1-5	once	TRBV2	TRBD1
CAISGGLNTEAFF	TGTGCCATCTCCGGGGGACTGAACACTGAAGCTTTCTTT	TRBJ1-1	-	TRBV10-3	-
CASSWGLVEAFF	TGTGCCAGCAGCTGGGGACTAGTTGAAGCTTTCTTT	TRBJ1-1	once	TRBV5-5	-
CASSESEVRNQPQHF	TGCGCCAGCAGTGAGTCGGAGGTTCGCAATCAGCCCCAGCATTTT	TRBJ1-5	-	TRBV10-2	-